These 4 T cell receptor beta chains share one sample of origin, sequenced in a study of blood T cell repertoires in COVID-19. The assay was immunoSEQ multiplex PCR, and TCRdb's table has in-frame clones only and misses some. The sample has about 240,000 clones, more than 75% seen once. Sequenced material: peripheral blood. The origin of the receptors is a woman aged 25 to 45 who had recovered from COVID-19.

The CDR3 here is CASRTQTSGGRNEQFF. CDR3 DNA: TGTGCCAGCAGGACCCAGACTAGCGGGGGAAGGAATGAGCAGTTCTTC. The chain uses TRBV2 and TRBJ2-1, with 12 positions matching TRBD2. V lost 6 bases to trimming and J lost 7 bases; unmatched junction nucleotides: 10. This CDR3 is 16 amino acids long. Looked up from germline, CDR1 is SNHLY and CDR2 is FYNNEI.

The chain employs TRBV5-5 and TRBJ2-1, with no clear D. V was clipped by 1 base and J by 3 bases, with 11 bases between them. The CDR3 totals 15 residues. CDR1 and CDR2 (germline): SGHKS, YYEKEE (reference sequence). Here the CDR3 DNA reads TGTGCCAGCAGCTTGAGGAGTGCACACTACAATGAGCAGTTCTTC. Its protein is CASSLRSAHYNEQFF.

The chain couples TRBV7-2 to TRBJ2-3, with 8 bases identical to TRBD2. The CDR3 runs 11 residues. After removal of 6 bases from V and 13 bases from J, the junction contained 6 bases not matched to a gene. CDR1 and CDR2 (germline): SGHTA, FQGNSA. The CDR3 is CASSNGGAKYF. The CDR3 DNA reads as TGTGCCAGCAGTAACGGGGGGGCTAAGTATTTT.

This clone was detected only once. The gene calls are TRBV19 and TRBJ1-5; D not resolved. There are 15 residues in the CDR3. V shed 3 bases and J shed 0 bases, with 9 bases lying between them. Looked up from germline, CDR1 is LNHDA and CDR2 is SQIVND (reference sequence). The CDR3 nucleotides read TGTGCCAGTAGTATTACAGCTTATAGCAATCAGCCCCAGCATTTT. It translates to CASSITAYSNQPQHF.